Below are 6 T cell receptor beta chains sequenced from a single sample in a study of glioma-infiltrating T cells. Amplification of TCR alpha and beta CDR3 regions from RNA used iRepertoire nested multiplex PCR. MiXCR, applied by TCRdb to the multiplex PCR reads, yields one record per CDR3 protein. The table lists about 380,000 distinct CDR3 sequences, around 38% of them singletons, with more than 10% in the top ten. Sequenced material: glioma tissue, nonneoplastic brain tissue, or PBMCs (not recorded which). The receptors shown here come from a human donor with low-grade glioma or glioblastoma, undergoing nonglioma brain surgery, or in good health (not recorded which).

This clonotype was seen only a few times. V gene TRBV15 combines with J gene TRBJ2-5; D not resolved. Germline V gene lookup returns CDR1 LNHNV and CDR2 YYDKDF (reference sequence). The CDR3 is made up of 14 amino acids. The V and J ends lost 5 bases and 1 base respectively, with 11 bases between them. Here the CDR3 DNA reads TGTGCCACCAGCGTAGGACGGTCCCAAGAGACCCAGTACTTC. This translates into CATSVGRSQETQYF.

The CDR3 region has the DNA TGTGCCAGCAGCCCCGGGGTGACAACTCAAGAGACCCAGTACTTC. This translates into CASSPGVTTQETQYF. J is TRBJ2-5 and V is TRBV6-1, with D tentatively TRBD2 (5 bases). Germline CDR1 reads MNHNS; CDR2 reads SASEGT. There are 15 residues in the CDR3. V lost 6 bases, J lost 2 bases, and 16 bases lay in between.

Concerning this clonotype itself: A much larger clone lies one base from this, so it may be a read error. This chain links TRBV6-6 with TRBJ1-1, with D maybe TRBD1 (6 bases). The CDR3 covers 14 residues. In germline, CDR1 is MNHNY, CDR2 SVGAGI (reference sequence). V was trimmed by 7 bases and J by 5 bases, leaving 17 bases between them. In DNA, the CDR3 is TGTGCCAGCACCTTTTCGGACAGTGGAACTGAAGCTTTCTTT. Translation gives CASTFSDSGTEAFF.

This sequence joins TRBV20-1 and TRBJ2-5; D call uncertain. Germline V gene sequence: CDR1 DFQATT, CDR2 SNEGSKA (reference sequence). This CDR3 region has 13 residues. CDR3 sequence (DNA): TGCAGCGCTGGCCCTACCCGCCAAGAGACCCAGTACTTC. Protein product: CSAGPTRQETQYF.

There are many counts of this clonotype. The rearrangement links TRBV6-5 to TRBJ2-3; a possible D gene is TRBD1 (6 bases). Germline CDR1 MNHEY, CDR2 SVGAGI. This CDR3 is 16 amino acids long. V shed 2 bases and J shed 0 bases, with 12 bases lying between them. The CDR3 coding sequence is TGTGCCAGCAGTTACCACCAGGGGATTAGCACAGATACGCAGTATTTT. It codes for CASSYHQGISTDTQYF.

On this clonotype itself: This may come from a read error, since a much larger clone is one base off. The chain uses TRBV20-1 and TRBJ2-3; 11 nucleotides match TRBD2. The germline V gene has CDR1 DFQATT and CDR2 SNEGSKA (reference sequence). The CDR3 sequence is 15 residues long. CDR3 protein: CNARVTSGSADTQYF. Written as DNA, the CDR3 is TGCAATGCTAGGGTCACTAGCGGGAGTGCAGATACGCAGTATTTT.